This T cell receptor (beta chain) originates from a study of OX40 agonist ivuxolimab in advanced cancers. Study-level information: Every 2 weeks, ivuxolimab was infused into the patients intravenously at between 0.01 and 10 mg/kg.

This clone showed up just once. Sequencing used immunoSEQ multiplex PCR; TCRdb keeps in-frame clones, though not all of them. The table shows some 40,000 clones, with roughly 83% occurring only once. Germline lookup yields CDR1 LNHDA and CDR2 SQIVND (reference sequence). This CDR3 has 15 residues. V shed 3 bases and J shed 0 bases, with 9 bases lying between them. The genes are TRBV19 and TRBJ2-1; perhaps TRBD2 as D (6 bases). The sequence was collected from an adult with an advanced solid tumor such as melanoma, head and neck, liver or kidney cancer. This material consisted of CD4+ or CD8+ T cells sorted from blood, taken in a trial of the OX40 agonist ivuxolimab. In DNA, the CDR3 is TGTGCCAGTAGTATCCGGGGGAGCTCCTACAATGAGCAGTTCTTC. Translation gives CASSIRGSSYNEQFF.